This entry features one T cell receptor beta chain sequence. Its antigen is currently unknown. The stimulus was an HIV-1 Gag 15-mer peptide pool, 0.8 to 1 ug/peptide/mL. CD40L-negative CD69-negative CD45RO-high memory CD4+ T cells were sorted as populations depleted of antigen-responding cells. The sample originates from a study of persistence of HIV-infected CD4 T cells. Notes on the study in general: TCR oligoclonality correlated with proviral oligoclonality in the same sorted populations.

Looked up from germline, CDR1 is SGHVS and CDR2 is FNYEAQ. The ends were cut back, 3 bases at V and 9 bases at J, with 14 bases in the middle. This CDR3 is 14 amino acids long. The libraries were made with immunoSEQ version 4 in survey mode. TCRdb's table, derived via immunoSEQ multiplex PCR, lists solely in-frame clones and lacks some. The sample gives about 36,000 clones, over 75% of which show up once; 5% to 5.5% is in the top ten. The chain couples TRBV7-6 to TRBJ2-2; unclear D gene. This clonotype was sampled from an adult with HIV. The donor label of this sample is uncertain. Sequencing was performed on cultured CD4+ T cells from PBMCs, taken from a patient who received antiretroviral therapy. The CDR3 here is CASSLGSGPRELFF. The CDR3 DNA follows: TGTGCCAGCAGCTTGGGGTCAGGCCCCCGGGAGCTGTTTTTT.